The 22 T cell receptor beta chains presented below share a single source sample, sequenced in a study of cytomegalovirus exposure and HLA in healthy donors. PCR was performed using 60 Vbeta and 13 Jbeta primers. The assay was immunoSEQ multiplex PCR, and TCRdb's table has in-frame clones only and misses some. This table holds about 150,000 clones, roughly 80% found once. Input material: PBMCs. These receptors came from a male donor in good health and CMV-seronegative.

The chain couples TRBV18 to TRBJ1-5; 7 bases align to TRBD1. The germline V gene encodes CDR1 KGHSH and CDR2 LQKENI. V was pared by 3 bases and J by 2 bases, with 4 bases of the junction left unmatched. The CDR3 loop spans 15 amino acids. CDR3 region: CASSPEQGGNQPQHF. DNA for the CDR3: TGTGCCAGCTCACCGGAGCAGGGGGGCAATCAGCCCCAGCATTTT.

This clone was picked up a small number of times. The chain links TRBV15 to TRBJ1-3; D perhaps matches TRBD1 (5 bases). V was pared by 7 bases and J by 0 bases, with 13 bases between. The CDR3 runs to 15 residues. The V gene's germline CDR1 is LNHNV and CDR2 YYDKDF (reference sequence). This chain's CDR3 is CATITPTVSGNTIYF. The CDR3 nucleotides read TGTGCCACCATAACACCGACAGTCTCTGGAAACACCATATATTTT.

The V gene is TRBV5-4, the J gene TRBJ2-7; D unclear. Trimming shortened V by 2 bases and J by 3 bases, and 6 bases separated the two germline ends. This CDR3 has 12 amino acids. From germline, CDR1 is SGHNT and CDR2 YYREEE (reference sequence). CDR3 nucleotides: TGTGCCAGCAGCTTACACAGCTACGAGCAGTACTTC. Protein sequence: CASSLHSYEQYF.

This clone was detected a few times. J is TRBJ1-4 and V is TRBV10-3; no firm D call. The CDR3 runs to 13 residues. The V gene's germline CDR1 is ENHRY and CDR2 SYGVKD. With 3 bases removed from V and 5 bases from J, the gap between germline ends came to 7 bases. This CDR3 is CAISEGRNEKLFF. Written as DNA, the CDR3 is TGTGCCATCAGTGAAGGCAGGAATGAAAAACTGTTTTTT.

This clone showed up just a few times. CDR3 in DNA: TGCGCCAGCAGCCCGAGGGCAGACCTATCGAACACTGAAGCTTTCTTT. The encoded protein is CASSPRADLSNTEAFF. The chain uses TRBV5-1 and TRBJ1-1; D remains unclear. The V gene lost 4 bases and the J gene lost 1 base, with 17 bases spanning the gap. The CDR3 is 16 amino acids. Germline lookup yields CDR1 SGHRS and CDR2 YFSETQ.

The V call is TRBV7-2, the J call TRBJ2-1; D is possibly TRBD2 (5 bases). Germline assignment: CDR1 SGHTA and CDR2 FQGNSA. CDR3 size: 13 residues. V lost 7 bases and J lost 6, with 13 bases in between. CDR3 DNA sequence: TGTGCCAGCACCCCCAAACGGGGCAATGAGCAGTTCTTC. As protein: CASTPKRGNEQFF.

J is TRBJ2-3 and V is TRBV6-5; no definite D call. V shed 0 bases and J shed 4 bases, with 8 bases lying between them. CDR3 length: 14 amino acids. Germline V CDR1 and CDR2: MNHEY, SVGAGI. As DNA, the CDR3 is TGTGCCAGCAGTTACTCGCTAGGCGCAGATACGCAGTATTTT. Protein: CASSYSLGADTQYF.

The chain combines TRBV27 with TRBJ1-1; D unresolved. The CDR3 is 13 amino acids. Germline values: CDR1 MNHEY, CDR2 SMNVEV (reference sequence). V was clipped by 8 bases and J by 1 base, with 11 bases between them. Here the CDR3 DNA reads TGTGCCAGCCTAAAGGCAGGGAACACTGAAGCTTTCTTT. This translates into CASLKAGNTEAFF.

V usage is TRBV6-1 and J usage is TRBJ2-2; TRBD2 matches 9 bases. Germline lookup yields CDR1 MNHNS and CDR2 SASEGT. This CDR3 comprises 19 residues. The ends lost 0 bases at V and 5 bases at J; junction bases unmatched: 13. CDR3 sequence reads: CASSEALRGSGGRTGELFF. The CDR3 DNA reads TGTGCCAGCAGTGAAGCGCTTCGGGGTAGCGGGGGACGAACCGGGGAGCTGTTTTTT.

The CDR3 is CASSLRSSGANVLTF. CDR3 coding DNA: TGTGCCAGCAGCTTACGGAGCTCTGGGGCCAACGTCCTGACTTTC. The chain employs TRBV13 and TRBJ2-6, with no clear D. Germline loops: CDR1 PRHDT, CDR2 FYEKMQ (reference sequence). V lost 2 bases and J lost 0, with 5 bases in between. CDR3 length: 15 amino acids. The full variable domain, its missing parts supplied by reference TRBV13 and TRBJ2-6, is AAGVIQSPRHLIKEKRETATLKCYPIPRHDTVYWYQQGPGQDPQFLISFYEKMQSDKGSIPDRFSAQQFSDYHSELNMSSLELGDSALYFCASSLRSSGANVLTFGAGSRLTVL.

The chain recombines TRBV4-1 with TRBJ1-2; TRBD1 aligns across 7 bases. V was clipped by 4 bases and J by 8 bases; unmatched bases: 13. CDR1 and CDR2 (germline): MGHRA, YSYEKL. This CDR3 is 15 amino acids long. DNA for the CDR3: TGCGCCAGCAGCCCACCAGGACAGGACCTAAGGGGCTACACCTTC. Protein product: CASSPPGQDLRGYTF.

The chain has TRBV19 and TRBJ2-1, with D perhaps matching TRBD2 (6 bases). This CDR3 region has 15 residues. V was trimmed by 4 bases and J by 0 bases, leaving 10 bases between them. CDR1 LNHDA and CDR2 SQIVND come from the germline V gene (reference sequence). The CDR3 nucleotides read TGTGCCAGTAGTAAAGGAGCGGGCTCCTACAATGAGCAGTTCTTC. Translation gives CASSKGAGSYNEQFF.

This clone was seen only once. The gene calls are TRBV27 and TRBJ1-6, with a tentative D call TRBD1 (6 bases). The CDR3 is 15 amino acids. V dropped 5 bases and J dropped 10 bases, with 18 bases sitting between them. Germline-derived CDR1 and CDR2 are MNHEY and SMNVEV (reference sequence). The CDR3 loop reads CASSPSQGVGSPLHF. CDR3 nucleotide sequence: TGTGCCAGCAGTCCGTCACAGGGAGTCGGATCACCCCTCCACTTT.

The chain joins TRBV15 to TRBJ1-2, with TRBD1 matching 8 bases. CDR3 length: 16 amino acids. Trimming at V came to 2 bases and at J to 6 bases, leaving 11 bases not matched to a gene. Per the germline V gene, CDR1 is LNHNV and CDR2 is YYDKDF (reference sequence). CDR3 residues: CATSRQRTGLENGYTF. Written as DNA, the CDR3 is TGTGCCACCAGCAGACAAAGGACAGGGTTGGAAAATGGCTACACCTTC.

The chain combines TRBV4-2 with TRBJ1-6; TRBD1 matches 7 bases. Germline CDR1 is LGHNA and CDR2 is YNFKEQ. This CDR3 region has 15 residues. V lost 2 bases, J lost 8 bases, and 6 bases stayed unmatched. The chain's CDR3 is CASSQPGQVDSPLHF. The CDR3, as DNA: TGTGCCAGCAGCCAACCTGGACAGGTTGATTCACCCCTCCACTTT.

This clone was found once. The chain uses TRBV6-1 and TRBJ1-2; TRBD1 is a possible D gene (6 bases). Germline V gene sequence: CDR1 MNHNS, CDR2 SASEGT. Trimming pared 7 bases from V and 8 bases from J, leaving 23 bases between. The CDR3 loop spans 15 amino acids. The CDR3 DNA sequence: TGTGCCAGCACGAACCCGGTTGGGGGGGCTGGCGGCTACACCTTC. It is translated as CASTNPVGGAGGYTF.

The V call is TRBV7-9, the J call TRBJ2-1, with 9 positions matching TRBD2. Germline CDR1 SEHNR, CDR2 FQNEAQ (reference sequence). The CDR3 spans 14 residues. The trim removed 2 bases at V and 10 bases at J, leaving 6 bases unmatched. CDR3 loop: CASSLLRGGREQFF. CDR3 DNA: TGTGCCAGCAGCTTACTGCGGGGGGGCCGGGAGCAGTTCTTC.

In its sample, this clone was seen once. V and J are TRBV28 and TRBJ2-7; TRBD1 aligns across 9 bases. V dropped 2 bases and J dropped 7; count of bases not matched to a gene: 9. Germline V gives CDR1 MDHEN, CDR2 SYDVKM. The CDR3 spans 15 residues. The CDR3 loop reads CASSLRSGQGREQYF. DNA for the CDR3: TGTGCCAGCAGTTTACGATCGGGACAGGGTCGGGAGCAGTACTTC.

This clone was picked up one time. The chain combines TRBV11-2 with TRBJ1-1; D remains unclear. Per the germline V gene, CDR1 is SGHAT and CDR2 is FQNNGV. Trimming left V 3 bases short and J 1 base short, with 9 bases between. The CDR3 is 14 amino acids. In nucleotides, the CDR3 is TGTGCCAGCAGCTTTCGGTCAAAGAACACTGAAGCTTTCTTT. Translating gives CASSFRSKNTEAFF.

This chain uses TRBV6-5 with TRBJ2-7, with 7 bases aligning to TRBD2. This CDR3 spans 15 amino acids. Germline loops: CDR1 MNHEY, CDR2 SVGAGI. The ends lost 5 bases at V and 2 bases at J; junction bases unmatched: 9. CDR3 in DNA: TGTGCCAGCAGTCGCTTTGGGGAGGGCCCCTACGAGCAGTACTTC. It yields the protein CASSRFGEGPYEQYF.

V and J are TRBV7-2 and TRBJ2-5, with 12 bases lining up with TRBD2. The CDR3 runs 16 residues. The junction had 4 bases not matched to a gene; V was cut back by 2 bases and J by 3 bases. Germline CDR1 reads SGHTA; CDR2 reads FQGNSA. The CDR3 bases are TGTGCCAGCAGCTTATCTAGCGGGGGGGCGGAAGAGACCCAGTACTTC. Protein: CASSLSSGGAEETQYF.

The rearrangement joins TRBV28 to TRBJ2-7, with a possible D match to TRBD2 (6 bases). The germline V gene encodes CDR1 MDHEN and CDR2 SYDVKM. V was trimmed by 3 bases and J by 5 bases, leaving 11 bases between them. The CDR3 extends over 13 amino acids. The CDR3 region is CASSFRGLHEQYF. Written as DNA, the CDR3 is TGTGCCAGCAGTTTTAGGGGACTCCACGAGCAGTACTTC.